This T cell receptor (beta chain) comes out of a study of blood T cells in healthy people across ages. Study-wide background: Capture by template switching was about one barcoded beta molecule per two T cells. Study results and limitations: Significant beta diversity loss was already apparent by age approximately 40, declining roughly linearly.

Germline V gene sequence: CDR1 DFQATT, CDR2 SNEGSKA (reference sequence). CDR3 length: 12 amino acids. V gave up 8 bases and J gave up 1 base, with 9 bases separating them. This clonotype was seen a handful of times. Its antigen is currently unknown. Isolation per sample recovered at least 7 million PBMCs. Using a J-beta primer mix together with a sample-barcoded 5' primer, a second PCR was run for roughly 6 to 12 cycles. TCRdb re-derived calls from the 5' RACE reads in MiXCR, one entry per CDR3 protein. The sample yields hundreds of thousands of distinct CDR3 sequences, approximately 60% seen once. Specimen: blood. The rearrangement uses TRBV20-1 and TRBJ1-5, with D unresolved. This clonotype originated in a man aged 35 to 55 in good health. This chain's CDR3 is CSPQASNQPQHF. DNA for the CDR3: TGCAGTCCCCAGGCAAGCAATCAGCCCCAGCATTTT.